A single sample gave rise to the 7 T cell receptor beta chains below, sequenced in a study of CD8+ T cells in alopecia areata. Stated treatment: oral pan-JAK inhibitor, 5-10 mg twice daily. RNA was extracted and reverse transcribed into cDNA as the sequencing template. Only in-frame clones appear in the TCRdb table, and some are missing; sequencing was by immunoSEQ multiplex PCR. The data hold about 190,000 clones, with 64% observed a single time. The source was CD4+ T cells sorted from blood, collected at week 4, from a patient treated with tofacitinib. Receptors originate from a human donor with alopecia areata.

This clone was picked up a small number of times. The genes are TRBV5-4 and TRBJ1-5; D is uncertain. The CDR3 is made up of 13 amino acids. Per the germline V gene, CDR1 is SGHNT and CDR2 is YYREEE (reference sequence). V lost 7 bases and J 2 bases, leaving 10 bases between the germline ends. The CDR3 loop reads CASGNDGNQPQHF. DNA of the CDR3: TGTGCCAGCGGAAACGATGGCAATCAGCCCCAGCATTTT.

The chain is built from TRBV7-2 and TRBJ1-4; 8 bases map to TRBD1. Germline V gene sequence: CDR1 SGHTA, CDR2 FQGNSA. V lost 6 bases to trimming and J lost 10 bases; unmatched junction nucleotides: 13. This CDR3 is 15 amino acids long. The CDR3 region is CASSLTSGTGGKLFF. The CDR3 coding sequence is TGTGCCAGCAGTTTGACTTCCGGGACAGGCGGAAAACTGTTTTTT.

In this sample, this clone turned up a few times. V and J are TRBV30 and TRBJ2-3; D uncertain. The CDR3 extends over 14 amino acids. CDR1 is GTSNPN and CDR2 is SVGIG in the germline V gene (reference sequence). The V end lost 2 bases, the J end lost 0 bases, and 9 bases lay between the germline ends. The DNA for the CDR3 is TGTGCCTGGAGTAAAATCTTAAGCACAGATACGCAGTATTTT. Translated, it gives CAWSKILSTDTQYF. The full variable domain, in which reference TRBV30 and TRBJ2-3 provide the parts outside the CDR3, is SQTIHQWPATLVQPVGSPLSLECTVEGTSNPNLYWYRQAAGRGLQLLFYSVGIGQISSEVPQNLSASRPQDRQFILSSKKLLLSDSGFYLCAWSKILSTDTQYFGPGTRLTVL.

This chain connects TRBV9 to TRBJ2-7; D possibly corresponds to TRBD1 (5 bases). Germline loops: CDR1 SGDLS, CDR2 YYNGEE. V was pared by 0 bases and J by 6 bases, with 13 bases between. CDR3 length equals 14 residues. The CDR3 nucleotides are TGTGCCAGCAGCGTAGGGGGCCGCCTGGGCGAGCAGTACTTC. This sequence encodes CASSVGGRLGEQYF.

The rearrangement uses TRBV7-2 and TRBJ2-1; D might be TRBD2 (5 bases). This CDR3 spans 14 amino acids. CDR1 is SGHTA, CDR2 FQGNSA, per germline. Trimming left V 5 bases short and J 10 bases short, with 18 bases between. CDR3 sequence reads: CASSPALVAREQFF. DNA of the CDR3: TGTGCCAGCAGCCCCGCCCTGGTAGCGAGGGAGCAGTTCTTC.

The V and J genes are TRBV4-3 and TRBJ1-2, with D perhaps matching TRBD1 (5 bases). CDR3 length: 12 residues. The V gene's germline CDR1 is LGHNA and CDR2 YSLEER. V lost 6 bases and J lost 4, with 9 bases in between. CDR3 bases: TGCGCCAGCAGGGATACAGGCTATGGCTACACCTTC. Translating it yields CASRDTGYGYTF.

The chain has TRBV25-1 and TRBJ2-7, with D possibly matching TRBD1 (5 bases). The V end lost 1 base, the J end lost 8 bases, and 9 bases lay between the germline ends. CDR3 length equals 12 residues. The germline V gene has CDR1 MGHDK and CDR2 SYGVNS. The CDR3 loop reads CASSESDRQQYF. In DNA form, the CDR3 reads TGTGCCAGCAGTGAATCCGACAGACAGCAGTACTTC.